The 21 T cell receptor beta chains below were found in one sample sequenced in a study of shared clonotypes between healthy human individuals. Data came from immunoSEQ multiplex PCR; TCRdb stores just in-frame clones and leaves some out. The repertoire holds some 1,100,000 clones, with roughly 74% as singletons. The sample consisted of memory CD4+ T cells from PBMCs. As for subset: CD45RA-negative fraction. All receptors come from a man aged 18 to 30 in good health. Some clones in this sample may be carry-over from other donors' samples.

This clone was detected once. The chain couples TRBV5-1 to TRBJ1-1, with TRBD1 as a possible D gene (6 bases). V was cut by 1 base and J by 5 bases, with 12 bases left in between. The CDR3 consists of 14 residues. Germline V gene sequence: CDR1 SGHRS, CDR2 YFSETQ. DNA of the CDR3: TGCGCCAGCAGCTTGCACAGGGAGGGAACTGAAGCTTTCTTT. Its translation: CASSLHREGTEAFF.

The J gene is TRBJ1-2, the V gene TRBV5-1; 8 nucleotides agree with TRBD1. This CDR3 region has 14 residues. Trimming at V came to 4 bases and at J to 4 bases, leaving 6 bases not matched to a gene. Germline loops: CDR1 SGHRS, CDR2 YFSETQ. This chain's CDR3 is CASSVGTGGYGYTF. The CDR3 DNA sequence: TGCGCCAGCAGCGTCGGGACAGGAGGCTATGGCTACACCTTC.

The J gene is TRBJ2-6, the V gene TRBV5-1; D is undetermined. Per the germline V gene, CDR1 is SGHRS and CDR2 is YFSETQ. V lost 3 bases to trimming and J lost 4 bases, with 8 bases between them. There are 14 residues in the CDR3. The CDR3 region is CASSWQEGANVLTF. The CDR3, as DNA: TGCGCCAGCAGCTGGCAGGAGGGGGCCAACGTCCTGACTTTC.

Here the CDR3 reads CASSISGRTDTQYF. The CDR3 coding sequence is TGTGCCAGCAGCATAAGCGGGAGAACAGATACGCAGTATTTT. This rearrangement joins TRBV28 to TRBJ2-3, with 8 bases matching TRBD2. Germline CDR1 and CDR2: MDHEN and SYDVKM. The CDR3 contains 14 residues. With 6 bases clipped from V and 3 bases from J, the junction kept 5 bases outside the gene matches.

This chain uses TRBV18 with TRBJ2-2, with D hard to call. This CDR3 is 15 amino acids long. V dropped 2 bases and J dropped 7 bases, with 14 bases sitting between them. Germline CDR1 is KGHSH and CDR2 is LQKENI. As DNA, the CDR3 is TGTGCCAGCTCACCATACGACCTTACCGGCGGGGAGCTGTTTTTT. It translates to CASSPYDLTGGELFF. The full variable domain, its missing parts supplied by reference TRBV18 and TRBJ2-2, is NAGVMQNPRHLVRRRGQEARLRCSPMKGHSHVYWYRQLPEEGLKFMVYLQKENIIDESGMPKERFSAEFPKEGPSILRIQQVVRGDSAAYFCASSPYDLTGGELFFGEGSRLTVL.

This clone turned up a few times. The sample has other DNA sequences that encode this CDR3 too. This chain connects TRBV27 to TRBJ2-1, with D unclear. V dropped 2 bases and J dropped 2 bases, with 7 bases sitting between them. Per the germline V gene, CDR1 is MNHEY and CDR2 is SMNVEV (reference sequence). This CDR3 region has 14 residues. CDR3 loop: CASSLGYPYNEQFF. DNA for the CDR3: TGTGCCAGCAGTTTAGGGTACCCCTACAATGAGCAGTTCTTC.

This clone showed up just a few times. The chain couples TRBV28 to TRBJ1-5; tentatively, D is TRBD1 (5 bases). This CDR3 contains 12 residues. The ends were cut back, 7 bases at V and 6 bases at J, with 10 bases in the middle. Germline V gene lookup returns CDR1 MDHEN and CDR2 SYDVKM. CDR3: CASTWGTQPQHF. CDR3 sequence (DNA): TGTGCCAGCACGTGGGGGACTCAGCCCCAGCATTTT.

This clone was detected only once. This chain links TRBV28 with TRBJ2-2, with 7 nucleotides matching TRBD1. Germline V gives CDR1 MDHEN, CDR2 SYDVKM. Trimming took 6 bases from V and 8 from J; bases not matched to a gene: 9. CDR3 length: 14 amino acids. CDR3 DNA: TGTGCCAGCAGGCTAAACAGGGGTTCGGGGGAGCTGTTTTTT. Translated: CASRLNRGSGELFF.

V gene TRBV6-5 combines with J gene TRBJ2-1; TRBD2 matches 7 bases. Germline V gives CDR1 MNHEY, CDR2 SVGAGI. The CDR3 contains 14 residues. Germline trimming cut 4 bases from V and 9 bases from J; bases unmatched to any gene: 9. CDR3: CASSWWEREGEQFF. Here the CDR3 DNA reads TGTGCCAGCAGTTGGTGGGAGAGGGAGGGTGAGCAGTTCTTC.

The gene calls are TRBV11-1 and TRBJ2-1; the D gene could be TRBD1 or TRBD2 (5 bases each). Trimming stripped 8 bases from V and 15 bases from J, with 23 bases between. The CDR3 extends over 13 amino acids. CDR1 is SGHAT, CDR2 FQDESV, per germline (reference sequence). CDR3 sequence reads: CASGWTELSGLFF. CDR3 coding DNA: TGTGCCAGCGGCTGGACGGAGCTCTCGGGGCTGTTCTTC.

J is TRBJ2-7 and V is TRBV19; possible D gene TRBD2, 6 bases. The V gene's germline CDR1 is LNHDA and CDR2 SQIVND (reference sequence). CDR3 size: 13 residues. V was shortened by 8 bases and J by 0 bases, with 11 bases between the two germline ends. DNA of the CDR3: TGTGCCAGTTCTCTCGGGAGCTCCTACGAGCAGTACTTC. This sequence encodes CASSLGSSYEQYF.

This rearrangement joins TRBV9 to TRBJ2-3, with D perhaps TRBD2 (6 bases). V lost 0 bases, J lost 4 bases, and 12 bases lay in between. The CDR3 runs 15 residues. CDR1 SGDLS and CDR2 YYNGEE come from the germline V gene. CDR3 DNA sequence: TGTGCCAGCAGCGTAGTGGGACGGGAGTCAGATACGCAGTATTTT. Translating it yields CASSVVGRESDTQYF.

The rearrangement links TRBV5-4 to TRBJ2-3; D gene unclear. Trimming left V 0 bases short and J 6 bases short, with 5 bases between. The CDR3 length is 12 residues. Germline CDR1 and CDR2: SGHNT and YYREEE (reference sequence). The CDR3 sequence: CASSLDADTQYF. CDR3 coding DNA: TGTGCCAGCAGCTTGGATGCTGATACGCAGTATTTT.

The chain carries TRBV2 and TRBJ2-3, with 11 bases aligning to TRBD2. J gave up 5 bases and V 5 bases, and 6 bases lay outside the gene matches. Looked up from germline, CDR1 is SNHLY and CDR2 is FYNNEI. This CDR3 spans 15 amino acids. This CDR3 reads CASSRRLAGRDTQYF. As DNA, the CDR3 is TGTGCCAGCAGTCGAAGACTAGCGGGACGAGATACGCAGTATTTT. Variable domain in full (rest from reference TRBV2 and TRBJ2-3): EPEVTQTPSHQVTQMGQEVILRCVPISNHLYFYWYRQILGQKVEFLVSFYNNEISEKSEIFDDQFSVERPDGSNFTLKIRSTKLEDSAMYFCASSRRLAGRDTQYFGPGTRLTVL.

The count of this clone is one. The chain combines TRBV4-1 with TRBJ2-7; D assignment may be TRBD1 or TRBD2 (7 bases each). Germline V gene sequence: CDR1 MGHRA, CDR2 YSYEKL. Deletions cut 1 base from V and 2 bases from J, with 27 bases between. The CDR3 covers 20 residues. The CDR3 nucleotides are TGCGCCAGCAGCCAAGTGTTAGACAGGGCCCAGGTCCGGGGGGCCTACGAGCAGTACTTC. Its translation: CASSQVLDRAQVRGAYEQYF.

The genes are TRBV19 and TRBJ2-7; TRBD1 might be the D (6 bases). In germline, CDR1 is LNHDA, CDR2 SQIVND (reference sequence). The CDR3 contains 14 residues. V lost 7 bases and J 4 bases, leaving 17 bases between the germline ends. The CDR3 loop is CASKALGARYEQYF. In DNA, the CDR3 is TGTGCCAGTAAAGCGCTGGGGGCAAGGTACGAGCAGTACTTC.

V and J are TRBV7-9 and TRBJ2-7; the D gene is possibly TRBD1 (6 bases). CDR3 size: 13 residues. The V gene's germline CDR1 is SEHNR and CDR2 FQNEAQ (reference sequence). Trimming removed 1 base from V and 6 bases from J, with 10 bases in between. CDR3 in amino acids: CASSLGSRGEQYF. In DNA, the CDR3 is TGTGCCAGCAGCTTAGGTTCCAGGGGCGAGCAGTACTTC.

This chain joins TRBV10-1 and TRBJ1-1; D remains ambiguous. The CDR3 loop spans 10 amino acids. With 10 bases removed from V and 5 bases from J, the gap between germline ends came to 8 bases. The germline gives CDR1 WNHNN, CDR2 SYGVQD (reference sequence). CDR3: CATGGTEAFF. As DNA, the CDR3 is TGCGCCACCGGAGGAACTGAAGCTTTCTTT.

This clone appeared a few times. The chain is built from TRBV2 and TRBJ1-5; 8 bases map to TRBD1. Germline V lookup: CDR1 SNHLY, CDR2 FYNNEI. The CDR3 contains 14 residues. V lost 4 bases, J lost 7 bases, and 6 bases stayed unmatched. The CDR3 nucleotides read TGTGCCAGCAGTGCTCCAGGGGGCAGACAGCCCCAGCATTTT. Residues: CASSAPGGRQPQHF.

The chain recombines TRBV19 with TRBJ2-7, with D perhaps TRBD2 (6 bases). Germline CDR1 reads LNHDA; CDR2 reads SQIVND (reference sequence). The CDR3 totals 14 residues. V was cut by 4 bases and J by 0 bases, with 10 bases left in between. For the CDR3, the DNA is TGTGCCAGTAGTACGGACTATGCCTCCTACGAGCAGTACTTC. Translation: CASSTDYASYEQYF.

To note about this clone: Different DNA sequences within this sample yield the same CDR3. The chain couples TRBV5-1 to TRBJ2-3, with 7 bases matching TRBD2. CDR1 and CDR2 from the germline V gene are SGHRS and YFSETQ. V dropped 3 bases and J dropped 1; count of bases not matched to a gene: 2. The CDR3 sequence is 14 residues long. The CDR3 here is CASSSSGGTDTQYF. CDR3 sequence (DNA): TGCGCCAGCAGCTCTAGCGGAGGCACAGATACGCAGTATTTT.